This record concerns one T cell receptor (beta chain) sequence. What it binds is unknown. Per germline, CDR1 SEHNR and CDR2 FQNEAQ (reference sequence). The CDR3 extends over 15 amino acids. V shed 5 bases and J 4 bases; nucleotides not matched to a gene: 6. Only in-frame clones appear in the TCRdb table, and some are missing; sequencing was by immunoSEQ multiplex PCR. The table shows 160,000 or so clones, with roughly nine tenths occurring only once. This sample is drawn from a study of T cell responses to AZD1222 COVID-19 vaccine. The study's findings and limits: Two AZD1222 administrations were followed by greater Spike-specific TCR breadth and depth. The sample set comprised mostly white British donors with more females, and clonal diversity was possibly underestimated. All repertoire sampling was performed exclusively after the peak T cell response.

The sequenced sample was peripheral blood, obtained after recovery from COVID-19. This clonotype originated in an adult who had recovered from COVID-19. The chain uses TRBV7-9 and TRBJ1-5, with 9 bases that match TRBD1. The CDR3 spells CASSKAGQGNQPQHF. Written as DNA, the CDR3 is TGTGCCAGCAGCAAGGCCGGACAGGGGAATCAGCCCCAGCATTTT.